This T cell receptor beta chain came from a study of blood T cell repertoires in COVID-19 (dated by TCRdb to the early 2020s). Study-level background: Samples covering the acute and convalescent phases of COVID-19 were provided by collaborators in the United States, Italy and Spain. The prospective study material was composed of cDNA or gDNA derived from T cells, B-cell-depleted T cells, or PBMCs. Deeply sampled blood TCRbeta repertoires from subjects exposed to, actively infected with, or recovered from COVID-19 were included in the dataset. The repertoires were released in a freely available public database intended as a resource for research on the immune response to SARS-CoV-2. The samples were drawn from the first 160 participants of the ongoing ImmuneRACE study and from some 1,300 subjects provided by 6 global collaborators. Nearly every sample came with metadata listing a de-identified subject ID, COVID-19 status, age in years and sex. Where HLA class I and class II types were available, the types were taken from metadata supplied by the sample provider, not from assay-based typing.

Collaborating institutions collected whole blood in K2EDTA tubes following their own protocols. For TCRbeta analysis, collaborators shipped samples as frozen whole blood, isolated PBMCs, or DNA extracted from either of those sample types. About this clone: Its antigen remains unidentified. Base qualities are missing; no much larger clone stands one base away.

TCRbeta CDR3 regions were amplified from genomic DNA using the immunoSEQ Assay, a bias-controlled multiplex PCR. As for the original processing: Nucleated cell counts per sample were estimated from amplification of reference gene primers within the assay. To quantify the absolute abundance of each unique TCRbeta CDR3 rearrangement, sequence reads were collapsed and filtered. For each sample, productive Simpson clonality was calculated as the square root of Simpson's diversity index over productive rearrangements. Imported from immuneACCESS, the table was reduced by TCRdb to in-frame sequences with V and J called. These copies leave out some clones; in studies compared against another copy, an unresolved V gene accounts for under half, and the cause of the remainder is not known. For V, J and clone size, that table is used; D and trimming come from the DNA. Recorded for this sample are a few hundred thousand clones; about 82% of them occurred a single time. Together, the top ten hold about 10% of the sample.

V gives up 5 bases and J gives up 8 bases, and the segment between their germline ends measures 11 bases. Taken from cysteine to phenylalanine, the CDR3 has 12 residues. Only CDR3 DNA is held: 36 bases, read in frame from base 1. Per the germline V gene, KGHDR is the CDR1 and SFDVKD is the CDR2. Study-level results and caveats: How much clinical and demographic metadata was included differed by source and by participant, and the metadata was provided uncurated.

The sequencing sample was made of peripheral blood. In this chain, TRBV24-1 is recombined with TRBJ1-2; the D gene assignment is ambiguous. This receptor was taken from a woman aged 80 or older with acute or convalescent COVID-19. The base sequence is TGTGCCACCAGTGCGGGTCTCGGGGGCTACACCTTC. Translated, it gives CATSAGLGGYTF.